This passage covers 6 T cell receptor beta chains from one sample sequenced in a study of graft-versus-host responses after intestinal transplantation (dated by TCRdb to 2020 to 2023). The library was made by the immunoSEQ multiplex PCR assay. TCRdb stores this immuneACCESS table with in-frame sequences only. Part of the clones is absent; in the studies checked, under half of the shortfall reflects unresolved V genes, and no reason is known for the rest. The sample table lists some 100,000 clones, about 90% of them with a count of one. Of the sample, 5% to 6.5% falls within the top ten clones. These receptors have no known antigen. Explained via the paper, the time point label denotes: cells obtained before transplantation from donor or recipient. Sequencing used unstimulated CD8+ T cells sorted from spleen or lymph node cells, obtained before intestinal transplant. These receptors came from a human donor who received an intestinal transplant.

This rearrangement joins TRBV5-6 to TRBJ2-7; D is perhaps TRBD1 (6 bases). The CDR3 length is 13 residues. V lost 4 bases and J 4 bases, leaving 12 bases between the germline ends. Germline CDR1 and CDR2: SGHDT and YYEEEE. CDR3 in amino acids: CASSPGQNYEQYF. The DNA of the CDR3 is TGTGCCAGCAGCCCGGGACAAAATTACGAGCAGTACTTC. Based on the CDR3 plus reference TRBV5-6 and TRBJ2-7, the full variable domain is DAGVTQSPTHLIKTRGQQVTLRCSPKSGHDTVSWYQQALGQGPQFIFQYYEEEERQRGNFPDRFSGHQFPNYSSELNVNALLLGDSALYLCASSPGQNYEQYFGPGTRLTVT.

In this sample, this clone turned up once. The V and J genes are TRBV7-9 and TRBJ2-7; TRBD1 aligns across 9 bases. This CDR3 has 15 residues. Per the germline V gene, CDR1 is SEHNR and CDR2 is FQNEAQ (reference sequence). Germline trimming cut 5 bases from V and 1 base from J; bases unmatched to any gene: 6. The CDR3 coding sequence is TGTGCCAGCAGCCGACCCGGGACAGGGTCCTACGAGCAGTACTTC. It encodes CASSRPGTGSYEQYF.

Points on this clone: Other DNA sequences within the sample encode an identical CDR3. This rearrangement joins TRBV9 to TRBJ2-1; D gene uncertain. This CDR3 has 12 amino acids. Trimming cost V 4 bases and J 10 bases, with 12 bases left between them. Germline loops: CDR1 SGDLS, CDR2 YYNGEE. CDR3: CASSSGIREQFF. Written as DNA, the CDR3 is TGTGCCAGCAGCTCTGGTATTAGGGAGCAGTTCTTC.

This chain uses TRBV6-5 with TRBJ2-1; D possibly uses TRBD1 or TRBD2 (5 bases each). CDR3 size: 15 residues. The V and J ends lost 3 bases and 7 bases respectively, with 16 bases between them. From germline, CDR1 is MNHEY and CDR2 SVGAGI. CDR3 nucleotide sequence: TGTGCCAGCAGTTATACCCTTGGGGGTTCTAATGAGCAGTTCTTC. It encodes CASSYTLGGSNEQFF.

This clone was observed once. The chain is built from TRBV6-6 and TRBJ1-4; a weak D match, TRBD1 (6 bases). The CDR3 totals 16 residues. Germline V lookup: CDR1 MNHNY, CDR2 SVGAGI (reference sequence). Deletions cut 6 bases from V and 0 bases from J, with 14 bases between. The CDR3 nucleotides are TGTGCCAGCAGATTAACAGGGACTGCAACTAATGAAAAACTGTTTTTT. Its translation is CASRLTGTATNEKLFF.

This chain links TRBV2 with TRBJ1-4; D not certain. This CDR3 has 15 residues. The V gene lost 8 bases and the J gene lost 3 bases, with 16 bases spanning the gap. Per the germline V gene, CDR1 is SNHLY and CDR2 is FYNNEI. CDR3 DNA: TGTGCCAGCGGACCCCTGGTTAGGGCTAATGAAAAACTGTTTTTT. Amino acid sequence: CASGPLVRANEKLFF.